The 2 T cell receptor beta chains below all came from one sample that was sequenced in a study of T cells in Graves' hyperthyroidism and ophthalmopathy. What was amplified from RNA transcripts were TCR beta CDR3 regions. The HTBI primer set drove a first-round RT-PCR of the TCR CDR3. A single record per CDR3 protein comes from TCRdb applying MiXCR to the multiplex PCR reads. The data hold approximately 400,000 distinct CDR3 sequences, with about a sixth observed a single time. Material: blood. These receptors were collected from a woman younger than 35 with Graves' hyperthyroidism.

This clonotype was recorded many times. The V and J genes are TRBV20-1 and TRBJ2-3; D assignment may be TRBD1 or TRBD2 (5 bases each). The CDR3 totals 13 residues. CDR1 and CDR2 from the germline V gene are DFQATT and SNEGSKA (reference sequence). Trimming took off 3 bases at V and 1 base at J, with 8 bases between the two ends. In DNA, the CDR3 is TGCAGTGCTAGGGTGGGGGGCACAGATACGCAGTATTTT. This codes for CSARVGGTDTQYF.

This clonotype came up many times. This CDR3 reads CASGPTGYETQYF. The DNA for the CDR3 is TGTGCCAGCGGACCGACAGGGTACGAGACCCAGTACTTC. This sequence joins TRBV2 and TRBJ2-5; 7 bases map to TRBD1. Germline V lookup: CDR1 SNHLY, CDR2 FYNNEI. The CDR3 length is 13 residues. Trimming at V came to 8 bases and at J to 5 bases, leaving 8 bases not matched to a gene.